The present T cell receptor beta chain was sequenced within a study of blood T cells in healthy people across ages. The CDR3 covers 15 residues. Germline V gene lookup returns CDR1 SEHNR and CDR2 FQNEAQ (reference sequence). V lost 1 base, J lost 1 base, and 9 bases lay in between. Whole-study findings and limits: While age rose, TCR beta diversity per million T cells dropped in a roughly linear way.

Ten milliliters was the volume of peripheral blood drawn from each donor. Isolation recovered at least 6 million PBMCs from every sample. Through a sample-barcoded 5' primer and a J-beta primer mix, a second PCR was run for 7 to 11 cycles. Every cDNA molecule carried a tag from a template-switch adaptor bearing 12 random nucleotides. MiXCR was run by TCRdb on the 5' RACE reads, yielding one entry per CDR3 protein. Among 700,000 to 950,000 distinct CDR3 sequences listed, about 40% were seen once. This clonotype was counted a few times. Antigen specificity is unknown. The clonotype originates from a woman aged 55-70 years in good health. Material for sequencing was blood. The V gene is TRBV7-9, the J gene TRBJ2-3; D is ambiguous. The CDR3 bases are TGTGCCAGCAGCTTAGTCAGCGAGGGCACAGATACGCAGTATTTT. It encodes CASSLVSEGTDTQYF.